These T cell receptor beta chains were read from a single sample in a study of T cells after yellow fever vaccination. TCRdb passed the 5' RACE reads through MiXCR, listing each CDR3 protein once. The repertoire holds 200,000 or so distinct CDR3 sequences, with less than 7.5% as singletons. The source was CD4+ T cells sorted from PBMCs, collected on the day of the yellow fever booster vaccination. These receptors came from a man aged 25 to 45 who received the YFV17D yellow fever vaccine. Both conserved end residues are part of each CDR3. Fields, in order: clone size, V gene, CDR3 protein. The size of a clone is reported for some rows only, either as once, few or many, or as a class for expanded clones.

few | TRBV28 | CASSHRGMGNQPQHF
few | TRBV24-1 | CATSNQGQETQYF
many | TRBV10-3 | CAIKTGTTREPQHF
- | TRBV9 | CASSVGASRDNEQFF
many | TRBV5-1 | CASSLAWTSGKSSYNEQFF
many | TRBV7-9 | CASSLGGTSTDTQYF
many | TRBV6-2/TRBV6-3 | CASSPNVRSYNEQFF
- | TRBV6-2/TRBV6-3 | CASVTGGGYNEQFF
few | TRBV7-2 | CASSLSGRRATGELFF
many | TRBV5-5 | CASSLGAGIFYEQYF
- | TRBV30 | CAWRESGADSYEQYF
- | TRBV10-3 | CAIGESGGQETQYF
- | TRBV5-4 | CASSPPKRGGEQYF
few | TRBV4-2 | CASSPGTSARNEQFF
- | TRBV5-4 | CASSSKAGDPTDTQYF
few | TRBV27 | CASFPQRNPSADTQYF
few | TRBV20-1 | CSAREGVWGSGNTIYF
- | TRBV9 | CASSPRPLREGGNEQFF
- | TRBV27 | CASSLYSGRTYEQYF
few | TRBV5-1 | CASRRGDSYNEQFF
many | TRBV7-2 | CASVQGVRETQYF
- | TRBV29-1 | CSVGQAISYEQYF
- | TRBV6-5 | CASSYLGSVGELFF
many | TRBV5-1 | CASRRDSDYNEQFF
many | TRBV5-6 | CASSFGGLSYNEQFF
- | TRBV20-1 | CSATPGQGNSEAFF
many | TRBV9 | CASSWDSRHTGELFF